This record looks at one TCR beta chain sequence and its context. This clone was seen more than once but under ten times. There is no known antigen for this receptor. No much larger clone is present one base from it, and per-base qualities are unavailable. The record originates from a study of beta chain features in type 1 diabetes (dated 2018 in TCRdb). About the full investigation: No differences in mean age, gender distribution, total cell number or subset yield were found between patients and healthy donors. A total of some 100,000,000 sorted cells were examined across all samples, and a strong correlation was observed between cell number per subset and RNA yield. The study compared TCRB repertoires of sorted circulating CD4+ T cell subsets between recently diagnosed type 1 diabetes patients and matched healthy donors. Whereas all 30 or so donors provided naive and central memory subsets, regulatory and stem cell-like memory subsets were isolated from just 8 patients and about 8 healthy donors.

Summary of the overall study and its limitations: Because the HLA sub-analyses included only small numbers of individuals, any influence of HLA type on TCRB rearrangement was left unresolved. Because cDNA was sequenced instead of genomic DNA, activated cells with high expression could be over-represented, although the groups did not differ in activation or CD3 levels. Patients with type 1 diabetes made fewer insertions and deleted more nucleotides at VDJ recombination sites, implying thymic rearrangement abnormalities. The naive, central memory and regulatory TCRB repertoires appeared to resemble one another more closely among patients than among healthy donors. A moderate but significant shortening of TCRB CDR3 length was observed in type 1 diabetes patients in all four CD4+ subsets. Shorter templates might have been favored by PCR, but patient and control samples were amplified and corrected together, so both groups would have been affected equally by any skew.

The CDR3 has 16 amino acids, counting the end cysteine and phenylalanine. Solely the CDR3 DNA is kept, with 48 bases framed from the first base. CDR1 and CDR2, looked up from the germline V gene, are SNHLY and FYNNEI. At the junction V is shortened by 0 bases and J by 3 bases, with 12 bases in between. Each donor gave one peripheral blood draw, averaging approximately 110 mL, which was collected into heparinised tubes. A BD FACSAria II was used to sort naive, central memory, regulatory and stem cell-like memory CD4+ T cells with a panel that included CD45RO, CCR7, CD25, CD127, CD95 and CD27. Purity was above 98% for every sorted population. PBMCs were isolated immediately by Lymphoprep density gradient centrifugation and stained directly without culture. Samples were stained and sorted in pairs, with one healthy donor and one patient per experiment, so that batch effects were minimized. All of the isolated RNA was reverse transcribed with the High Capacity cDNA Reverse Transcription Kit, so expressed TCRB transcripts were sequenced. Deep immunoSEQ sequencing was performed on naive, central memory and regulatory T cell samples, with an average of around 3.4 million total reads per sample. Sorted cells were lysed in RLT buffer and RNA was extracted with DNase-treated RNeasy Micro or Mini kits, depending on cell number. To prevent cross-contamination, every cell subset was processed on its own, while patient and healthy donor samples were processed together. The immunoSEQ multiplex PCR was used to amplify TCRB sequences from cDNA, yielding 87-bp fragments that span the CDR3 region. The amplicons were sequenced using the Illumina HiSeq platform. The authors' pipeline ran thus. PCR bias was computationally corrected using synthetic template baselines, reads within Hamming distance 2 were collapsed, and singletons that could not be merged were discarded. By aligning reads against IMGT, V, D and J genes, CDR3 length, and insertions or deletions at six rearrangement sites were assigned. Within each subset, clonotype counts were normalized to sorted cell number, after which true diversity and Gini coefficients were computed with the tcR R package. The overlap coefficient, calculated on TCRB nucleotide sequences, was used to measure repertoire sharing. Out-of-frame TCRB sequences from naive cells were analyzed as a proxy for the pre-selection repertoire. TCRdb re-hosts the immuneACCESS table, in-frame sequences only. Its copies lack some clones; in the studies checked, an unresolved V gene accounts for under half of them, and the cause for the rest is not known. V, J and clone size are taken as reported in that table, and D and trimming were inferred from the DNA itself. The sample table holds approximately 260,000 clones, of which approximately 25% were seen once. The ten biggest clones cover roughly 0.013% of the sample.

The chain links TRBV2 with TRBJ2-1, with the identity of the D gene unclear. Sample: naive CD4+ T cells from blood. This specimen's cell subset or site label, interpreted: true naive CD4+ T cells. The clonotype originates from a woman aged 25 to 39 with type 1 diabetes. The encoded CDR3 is CASSEAVDSLYNEQFF. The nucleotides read TGTGCCAGCAGTGAAGCGGTCGACTCTCTCTACAATGAGCAGTTCTTC.